A single sample is the source of the 19 T cell receptor beta chains below, sequenced in a study of tumor and adjacent non-tumor tissue in lung cancer. TCRbeta libraries were built with three rounds of nested PCR, modified from ARM-PCR. One entry per CDR3 protein results from TCRdb running MiXCR on the multiplex PCR reads. The sample shows approximately 44,000 distinct CDR3 sequences, 60% of them seen only once. This sample's RNA came from whole unsorted tissue. More than 3 cm separated this lung sample from the edge of the tumor. The sample taken for sequencing was distant non-tumor lung tissue. The receptor source for this set is a man between 50 and 59 years old with non-small cell lung cancer.

The chain recombines TRBV11-1 with TRBJ1-1; the D is unclear. The CDR3 is made up of 12 amino acids. CDR1 and CDR2 from the germline V gene are SGHAT and FQDESV (reference sequence). The CDR3 loop reads CGGSLAGSEAFF. The CDR3 region has the DNA TGTGGCGGCAGCTTAGCTGGGAGTGAAGCTTTCTTT.

The CDR3 bases are TGTGCCAAAAGCCAAGACGGTCGAAGCGACATTCAGTACTTC. It is translated as CAKSQDGRSDIQYF. The chain joins TRBV7-9 to TRBJ2-4; D is uncertain. This CDR3 is 14 amino acids long. Trimming removed 10 bases at V and 8 bases at J, with 21 bases between. Germline V gives CDR1 SEHNR, CDR2 FQNEAQ (reference sequence).

This clonotype was counted a single time. One junction end disagrees with the germline gene, perhaps due to a read error. The V gene is TRBV6-5, the J gene TRBJ1-5; no firm D call. The germline gives CDR1 MNHEY, CDR2 SVGAGI. This CDR3 contains 15 residues. CDR3 nucleotide sequence: TGTGTCAGCAATTACACGAGGGATAGTTCGCAGCCCCAGCATTTT. It is translated as CVSNYTRDSSQPQHF.

This clonotype occurred a few times. The chain carries TRBV5-1 and TRBJ1-2; tentatively, D is TRBD1 (6 bases). CDR1 is SGHRS and CDR2 is YFSETQ in the germline V gene. The CDR3 loop spans 15 amino acids. V lost 4 bases and J 3 bases, leaving 16 bases between the germline ends. The DNA for the CDR3 is TGCGCCAGCAGCGTGGACAGCGGTAATTACTATGGCTACACCTTC. Its protein product is CASSVDSGNYYGYTF.

This clonotype was seen many times. The V call is TRBV6-1, the J call TRBJ1-5, with D possibly being TRBD1 (5 bases). The CDR3 has 15 amino acids. Germline loops: CDR1 MNHNS, CDR2 SASEGT. The V and J ends lost 4 bases and 1 base respectively, with 11 bases between them. The CDR3 spells CASSAGLLSNQPQHF. CDR3 DNA: TGTGCCAGCAGTGCAGGGTTGCTAAGCAATCAGCCCCAGCATTTT.

Note on this clonotype: An end of the junction differs from the germline gene, which may be a read error. The chain couples TRBV11-2 to TRBJ2-3, with D perhaps assigned TRBD1 or TRBD2 (5 bases each). The germline CDR1 and CDR2 sequences are SGHAT and FQNNGV. This CDR3 has 16 amino acids. This CDR3 is CASSAGTGSSADTQYF. In DNA, the CDR3 is TGTGCCAGCAGCGCAGGGACGGGAAGCTCGGCAGACACGCAGTATTTT.

The table lists this clonotype with a few counts. This clone may be a read error of a much larger clone one base away. The chain couples TRBV5-5 to TRBJ1-2; D unclear. The germline V gene has CDR1 SGHKS and CDR2 YYEKEE (reference sequence). This CDR3 comprises 15 residues. The CDR3 is CASSLDLGRSYSYTF. CDR3 DNA: TGTGCCAGCAGCTTGGACCTGGGCAGGTCCTATAGCTACACCTTC.

This clonotype is a singleton in its sample. One end of the junction fails to match germline, which may point to a read error. The rearrangement uses TRBV30 and TRBJ2-6; D is ambiguous. The CDR3 is made up of 14 amino acids. CDR1 is GTSNPN, CDR2 SVGIG, per germline (reference sequence). The DNA of the CDR3 is TGTACCTGCCTTAAGGTGGCTGGGGCCAACGTCCTGACTTTC. This codes for CTCLKVAGANVLTF.

Worth noting for this clonotype: Sequence at one end of the junction differs from germline and may be a read error. This sequence joins TRBV11-1 and TRBJ2-2, with TRBD2 as a possible D gene (5 bases). The CDR3 is 14 amino acids. Germline V gene sequence: CDR1 SGHAT, CDR2 FQDESV (reference sequence). CDR3 DNA sequence: TGTGCCAGCAGTTTTCAGCGTCGGCCCGGGGAGCTCATTTTT. Residues: CASSFQRRPGELIF.

A note on this clonotype: One junction end disagrees with the germline gene, perhaps due to a read error. This chain's CDR3 is CASSLGRNYGYTF. CDR3 in DNA: TGCGCCAGCAGTCTTGGACGGAACTATGGTTACACCTTC. The chain combines TRBV10-2 with TRBJ1-2; D call uncertain. The CDR3 runs to 13 residues. CDR1 WSHSY and CDR2 SAAADI come from the germline V gene.

In the case of this clonotype: A read error may account for a junction end that differs from germline. The gene calls are TRBV11-1 and TRBJ1-1; a possible D gene is TRBD1 (6 bases). CDR1 and CDR2 from the germline V gene are SGHAT and FQDESV (reference sequence). The length of the CDR3 is 14 residues. CDR3 loop: CANSQDRRDTEAFF. The CDR3 bases are TGTGCCAACAGCCAAGACAGAAGGGACACTGAGGCTTTCTTT.

This clonotype appeared many times. J is TRBJ2-3 and V is TRBV5-4, with D possibly being TRBD2 (6 bases). Per germline, CDR1 SGHNT and CDR2 YYREEE (reference sequence). CDR3 size: 15 residues. Trimming left V 0 bases short and J 7 bases short, with 15 bases between. The CDR3 here is CASSLDRGNQNTQYF. DNA of the CDR3: TGTGCCAGCAGCTTGGATCGCGGGAACCAAAATACGCAGTATTTT. The variable domain in full, with the rest retrieved from reference TRBV5-4 and TRBJ2-3, is ETGVTQSPTHLIKTRGQQVTLRCSSQSGHNTVSWYQQALGQGPQFIFQYYREEENGRGNFPPRFSGLQFPNYSSELNVNALELDDSALYLCASSLDRGNQNTQYFGPGTRLTVL.

This clonotype was detected once. V gene TRBV15 combines with J gene TRBJ2-7; D gene ambiguous. There are 14 residues in the CDR3. Germline loops: CDR1 LNHNV, CDR2 YYDKDF (reference sequence). Trimming removed 4 bases from V and 2 bases from J, with 12 bases in between. The CDR3 DNA follows: TGTGCCACCAGCACCTCCGACAAGACCTACGAGCAGTACTTC. Encoded protein: CATSTSDKTYEQYF.

As regards this clonotype: This CDR3 is missing its conserved last phenylalanine or tryptophan, likely due to a read error. The chain has TRBV20-1 and TRBJ1-2, with 10 bases identical to TRBD1. Germline V lookup: CDR1 DFQATT, CDR2 SNEGSKA (reference sequence). Trimming removed 5 bases from V and 3 bases from J; junction bases left unmatched: 9. This CDR3 comprises 15 residues. The CDR3 sequence: CSAHPWTGGDYGYTL. In nucleotides, the CDR3 is TGCAGTGCTCACCCCTGGACAGGGGGGGACTATGGCTACACCTTA.

Turning to this clonotype: An end of the junction does not agree with germline; a read error may underlie this. The rearrangement joins TRBV29-1 to TRBJ2-7; weak D call: TRBD2 (5 bases). CDR3 size: 10 residues. From germline, CDR1 is SQVTM and CDR2 ANQGSEA. The CDR3 loop is CSVVDYEQYF. Written as DNA, the CDR3 is TGCAGCGTTGTAGACTACGAGCAATACTTC.

The table lists this clonotype with a count of one. The junction shows a germline mismatch at one end, possibly a read error. This chain joins TRBV4-1 and TRBJ2-3; a weak D match, TRBD1 (5 bases). The germline V gene encodes CDR1 MGHRA and CDR2 YSYEKL. The CDR3 length is 14 residues. CDR3: CASSSQGYTDAQYF. CDR3 nucleotide sequence: TGTGCCAGCAGCTCCCAGGGCTATACAGATGCGCAGTATTTT.

This clonotype has more than one count but fewer than ten. The junction departs from the called germline gene at one end, perhaps through a read error. This rearrangement joins TRBV12-3 or TRBV12-4 to TRBJ2-5; 7 bases match TRBD1. The CDR3 contains 14 residues. The CDR3 protein is CASSWARGMETQYF. In DNA, the CDR3 is TGTGCCAGTAGTTGGGCCAGGGGGATGGAGACCCAGTACTTC.

Note on this clonotype: Compared with germline, one end of the junction differs, possibly owing to a read error. V usage is TRBV11-2 and J usage is TRBJ2-7, with a possible D match to TRBD1 (5 bases). The CDR3 loop spans 17 amino acids. The germline CDR1 and CDR2 sequences are SGHAT and FQNNGV. CDR3 sequence reads: CSSSLVSHGHEIYEQYF. CDR3 DNA: TGTTCCAGCAGCTTAGTCTCCCACGGACATGAGATCTACGAGCAGTACTTC.

About this clonotype: The junction does not match germline at one end; this may be a read error. The chain links TRBV5-1 to TRBJ1-1; D gene ambiguous. This CDR3 region has 14 residues. CDR1 is SGHRS and CDR2 is YFSETQ in the germline V gene. CDR3 DNA sequence: TGCGCCGGCAGCTTAGGCCTCTTGAACACTGAAGCTTTCTTT. Its protein product is CAGSLGLLNTEAFF.